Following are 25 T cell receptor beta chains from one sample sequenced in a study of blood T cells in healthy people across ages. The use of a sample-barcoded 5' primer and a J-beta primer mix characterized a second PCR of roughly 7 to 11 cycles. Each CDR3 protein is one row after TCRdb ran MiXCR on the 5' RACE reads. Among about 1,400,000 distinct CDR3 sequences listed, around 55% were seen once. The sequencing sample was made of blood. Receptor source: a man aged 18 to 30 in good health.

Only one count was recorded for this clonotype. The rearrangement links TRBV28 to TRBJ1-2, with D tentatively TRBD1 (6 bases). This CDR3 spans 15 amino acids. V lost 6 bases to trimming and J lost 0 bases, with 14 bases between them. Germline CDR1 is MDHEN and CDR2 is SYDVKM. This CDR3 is CASSGGTLANYGYTF. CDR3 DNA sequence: TGTGCCAGCAGCGGTGGGACACTTGCTAACTATGGCTACACCTTC.

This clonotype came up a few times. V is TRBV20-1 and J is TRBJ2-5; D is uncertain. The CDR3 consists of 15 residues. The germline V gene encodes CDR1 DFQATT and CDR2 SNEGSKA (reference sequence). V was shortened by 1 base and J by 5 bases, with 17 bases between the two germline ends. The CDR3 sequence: CSARAPGPMWETQYF. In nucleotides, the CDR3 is TGCAGTGCTAGAGCCCCCGGGCCGATGTGGGAGACCCAGTACTTC.

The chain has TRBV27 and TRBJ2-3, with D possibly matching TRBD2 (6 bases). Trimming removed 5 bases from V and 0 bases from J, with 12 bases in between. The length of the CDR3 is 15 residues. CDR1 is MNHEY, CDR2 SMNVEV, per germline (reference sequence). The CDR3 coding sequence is TGTGCCAGCAGTAGGTCGGGAGTTAGCACAGATACGCAGTATTTT. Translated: CASSRSGVSTDTQYF.

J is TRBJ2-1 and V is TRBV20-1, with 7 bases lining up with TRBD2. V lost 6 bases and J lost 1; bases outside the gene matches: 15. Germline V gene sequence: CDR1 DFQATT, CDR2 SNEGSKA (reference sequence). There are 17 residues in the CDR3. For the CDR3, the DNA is TGCAGTGCCCTGCAAGGGGAGGGTGGAAAGTCCTACAATGAGCAGTTCTTC. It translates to CSALQGEGGKSYNEQFF.

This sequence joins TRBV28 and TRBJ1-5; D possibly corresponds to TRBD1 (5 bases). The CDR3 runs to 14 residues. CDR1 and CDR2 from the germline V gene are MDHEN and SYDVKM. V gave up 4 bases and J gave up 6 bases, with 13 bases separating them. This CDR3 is CASSWRGEGQPQHF. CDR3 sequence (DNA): TGTGCCAGCAGTTGGAGGGGAGAAGGTCAGCCCCAGCATTTT.

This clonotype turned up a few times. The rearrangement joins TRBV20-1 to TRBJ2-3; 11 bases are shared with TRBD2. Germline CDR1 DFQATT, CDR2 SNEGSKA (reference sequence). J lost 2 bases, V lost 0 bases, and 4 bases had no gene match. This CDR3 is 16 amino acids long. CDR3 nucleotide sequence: TGCAGTGCTAGAGACAGACTAGCGGGGACCACAGATACGCAGTATTTT. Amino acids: CSARDRLAGTTDTQYF.

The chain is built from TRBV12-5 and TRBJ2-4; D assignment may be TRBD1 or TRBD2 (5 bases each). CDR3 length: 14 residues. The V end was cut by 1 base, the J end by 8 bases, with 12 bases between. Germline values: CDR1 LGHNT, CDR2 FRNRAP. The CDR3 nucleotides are TGTGCTAGTGGTTTGGGAGGGGACCGGGACATTCAGTACTTC. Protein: CASGLGGDRDIQYF.

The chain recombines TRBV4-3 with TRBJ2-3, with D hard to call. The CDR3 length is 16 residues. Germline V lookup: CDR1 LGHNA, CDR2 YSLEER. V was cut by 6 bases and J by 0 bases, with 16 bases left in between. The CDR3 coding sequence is TGCGCCAGCAGTAGGGCGGAAACCCTTAGCACAGATACGCAGTATTTT. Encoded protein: CASSRAETLSTDTQYF.

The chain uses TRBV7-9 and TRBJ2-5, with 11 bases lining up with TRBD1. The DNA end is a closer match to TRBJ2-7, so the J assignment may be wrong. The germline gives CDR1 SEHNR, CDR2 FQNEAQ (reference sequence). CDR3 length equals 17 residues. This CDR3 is CASSSTLSGQGANEQYF. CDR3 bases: TGTGCCAGCAGCTCAACCCTCTCCGGACAGGGGGCGAACGAGCAGTACTTC.

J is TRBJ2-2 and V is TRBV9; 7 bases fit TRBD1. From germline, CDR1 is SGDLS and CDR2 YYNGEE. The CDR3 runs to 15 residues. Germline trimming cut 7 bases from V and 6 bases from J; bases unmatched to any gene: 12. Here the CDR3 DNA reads TGTGCCAGCCCCGAAGCCCAGGGGGAGCCCGGGGAGCTGTTTTTT. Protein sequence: CASPEAQGEPGELFF.

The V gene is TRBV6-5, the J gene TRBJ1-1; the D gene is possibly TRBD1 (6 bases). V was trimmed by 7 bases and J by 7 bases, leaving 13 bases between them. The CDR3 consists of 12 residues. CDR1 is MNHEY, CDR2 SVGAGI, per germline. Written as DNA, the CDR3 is TGTGCCAGCATGGGGGCAACCCTTGAAGCTTTCTTT. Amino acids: CASMGATLEAFF.

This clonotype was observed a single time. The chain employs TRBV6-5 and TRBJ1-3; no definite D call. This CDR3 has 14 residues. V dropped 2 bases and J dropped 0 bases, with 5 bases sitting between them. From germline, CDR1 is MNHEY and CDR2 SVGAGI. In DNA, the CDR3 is TGTGCCAGCAGTTACAAGAACTCTGGAAACACCATATATTTT. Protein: CASSYKNSGNTIYF.

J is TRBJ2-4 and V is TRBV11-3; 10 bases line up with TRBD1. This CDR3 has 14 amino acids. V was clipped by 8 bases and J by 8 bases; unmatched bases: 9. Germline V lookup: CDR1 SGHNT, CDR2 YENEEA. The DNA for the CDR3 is TGTGCCAGCGGCCCGGGACAGGGGTCGGACATTCAGTACTTC. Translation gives CASGPGQGSDIQYF.

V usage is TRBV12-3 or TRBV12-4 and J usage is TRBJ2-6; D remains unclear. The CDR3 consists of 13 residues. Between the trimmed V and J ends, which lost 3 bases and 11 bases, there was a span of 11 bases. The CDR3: CASSFPPVHVLTF. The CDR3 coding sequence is TGTGCCAGCAGTTTCCCCCCGGTGCACGTCCTGACTTTC.

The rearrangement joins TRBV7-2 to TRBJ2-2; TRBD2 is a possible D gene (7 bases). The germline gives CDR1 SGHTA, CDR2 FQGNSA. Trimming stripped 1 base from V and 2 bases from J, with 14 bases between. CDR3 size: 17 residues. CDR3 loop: CASSLVGGGFNTGELFF. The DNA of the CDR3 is TGTGCCAGCAGCTTAGTAGGGGGGGGTTTTAACACCGGGGAGCTGTTTTTT.

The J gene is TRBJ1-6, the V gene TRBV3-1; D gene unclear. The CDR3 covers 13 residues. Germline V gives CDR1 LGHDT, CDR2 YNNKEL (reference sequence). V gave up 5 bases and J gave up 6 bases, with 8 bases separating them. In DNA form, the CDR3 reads TGTGCCAGCAGCACAGTAGCTAATTCACCCCTCCACTTT. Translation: CASSTVANSPLHF.

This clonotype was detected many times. CDR3 amino acids: CASSPGQLSLASFSGANVLTF. The DNA for the CDR3 is TGTGCCAGCAGCCCAGGACAGCTTTCCCTCGCCTCCTTCTCTGGGGCCAACGTCCTGACTTTC. The chain uses TRBV3-1 and TRBJ2-6, with a weak D call TRBD1 (6 bases). This CDR3 is built from 21 residues. V lost 4 bases and J 0 bases, leaving 25 bases between the germline ends. Per the germline V gene, CDR1 is LGHDT and CDR2 is YNNKEL (reference sequence).

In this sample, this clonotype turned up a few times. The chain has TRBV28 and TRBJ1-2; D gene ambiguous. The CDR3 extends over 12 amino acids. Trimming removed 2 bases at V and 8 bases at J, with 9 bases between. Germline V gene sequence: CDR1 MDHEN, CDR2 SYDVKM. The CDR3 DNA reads TGTGCCAGCAGTTTAGGTCATCGGGGCTACACCTTC. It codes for CASSLGHRGYTF.

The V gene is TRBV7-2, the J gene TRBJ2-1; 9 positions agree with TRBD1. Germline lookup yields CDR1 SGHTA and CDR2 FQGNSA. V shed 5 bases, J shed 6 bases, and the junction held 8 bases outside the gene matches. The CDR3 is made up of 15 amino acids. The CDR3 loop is CASSATGTGINEQFF. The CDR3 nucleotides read TGTGCCAGCAGCGCAACCGGGACAGGGATCAATGAGCAGTTCTTC.

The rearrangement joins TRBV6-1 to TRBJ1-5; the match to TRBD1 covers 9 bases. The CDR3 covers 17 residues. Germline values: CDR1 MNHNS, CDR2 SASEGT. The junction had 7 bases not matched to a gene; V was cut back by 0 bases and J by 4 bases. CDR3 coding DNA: TGTGCCAGCAGTGAAGCGATTTACAGGGGGCTTAATCAGCCCCAGCATTTT. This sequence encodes CASSEAIYRGLNQPQHF.

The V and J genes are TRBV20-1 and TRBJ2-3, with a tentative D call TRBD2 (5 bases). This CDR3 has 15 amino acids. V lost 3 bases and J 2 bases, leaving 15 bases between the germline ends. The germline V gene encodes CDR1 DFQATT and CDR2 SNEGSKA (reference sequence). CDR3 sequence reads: CSASPRRGYTDTQYF. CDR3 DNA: TGCAGTGCTAGCCCTCGCCGCGGGTACACAGATACGCAGTATTTT.

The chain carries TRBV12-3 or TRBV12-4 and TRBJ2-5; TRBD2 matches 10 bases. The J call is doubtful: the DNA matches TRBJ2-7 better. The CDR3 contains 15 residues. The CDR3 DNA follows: TGTGCCAGCAGTCCATTAGCGGGAGGTCCAAACGAGCAGTACTTC. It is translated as CASSPLAGGPNEQYF.

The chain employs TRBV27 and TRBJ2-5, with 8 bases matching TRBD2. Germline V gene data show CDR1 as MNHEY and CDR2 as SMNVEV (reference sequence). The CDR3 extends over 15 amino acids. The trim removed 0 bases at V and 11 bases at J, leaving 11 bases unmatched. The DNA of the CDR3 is TGTGCCAGCAGTTTATCCCCGGGAGGGCCCTACGGGCAGTACTTC. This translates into CASSLSPGGPYGQYF.

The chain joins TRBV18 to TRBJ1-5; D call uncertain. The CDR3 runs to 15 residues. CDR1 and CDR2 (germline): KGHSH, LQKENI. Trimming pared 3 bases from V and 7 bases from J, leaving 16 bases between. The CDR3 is CASSPAVGSGQPQHF. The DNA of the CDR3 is TGTGCCAGCTCACCGGCGGTGGGGTCTGGACAGCCCCAGCATTTT.

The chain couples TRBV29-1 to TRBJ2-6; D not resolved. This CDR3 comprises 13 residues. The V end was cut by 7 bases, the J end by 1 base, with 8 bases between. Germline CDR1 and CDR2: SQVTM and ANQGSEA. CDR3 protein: CSGWVSGANVLTF. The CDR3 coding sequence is TGCAGCGGATGGGTTTCTGGGGCCAACGTCCTGACTTTC.